Here is one T cell receptor (beta chain) with its context. Germline V gene sequence: CDR1 SGHVS, CDR2 FNYEAQ. The V gene end was trimmed by 5 bases and the J gene end by 5 bases; junction bases not matched to a gene: 4. The CDR3 totals 13 residues. This record belongs to a study of T-cell memory formation after mild COVID-19. Each CDR3 protein gets one entry after TCRdb re-called the 5' RACE reads with MiXCR. This sample has some 350,000 distinct CDR3 sequences, with 13% found just once. The chain is built from TRBV7-6 and TRBJ2-5, with 8 bases lining up with TRBD2. The clonotype originates from a young man who had mild COVID-19 (a few samples of this study predate the infection). Cell type and time point are not known. Sequenced: PBMCs or a T cell subset sorted from them (not recorded which). Here the CDR3 reads CASSRTSRETQYF. Written as DNA, the CDR3 is TGTGCCAGCAGCAGGACTAGCCGCGAGACCCAGTACTTC.